The sequence of this TCR beta chain was determined in a study of blood T cell repertoires in COVID-19. At the level of the study: Sites across the United States, Italy and Spain contributed samples from acute and convalescent COVID-19. The analysed material was cDNA or gDNA that came from T cells, B-cell-depleted T cells, or PBMCs.

Germline-derived CDR1 and CDR2 are ENHRY and SYGVKD. This CDR3 region has 14 residues. Trimming cost V 4 bases and J 2 bases, with 6 bases left between them. Authors' methods: Reference gene primer amplification yielded estimated nucleated cell counts. Sequencing was performed with immunoSEQ multiplex PCR; in TCRdb, only in-frame clones are kept and a portion is missing. V and J calls and clone size are as listed in that table; D and trimming were resolved from the DNA. The sample lists 200,000 to 250,000 clones; about 80% were seen once. The chain combines TRBV10-3 with TRBJ2-6, with a tentative D call TRBD1 (6 bases). The TCR comes from a woman over 75 with active or convalescent COVID-19. The sample taken for sequencing was peripheral blood. CDR3 nucleotides: TGTGCCATCAGTGCAGGGGCTGGGGCCAACGTCCTGACTTTC. Translated, it gives CAISAGAGANVLTF.